This T cell receptor beta chain was sequenced in a study of T-cell reconstitution after alpha-beta-depleted transplantation in children. A TCRbeta library incorporating unique molecular identifiers was prepared. TCRdb fed the PCR reads into MiXCR, producing one record per CDR3 protein. This sample has about 420,000 distinct CDR3 sequences; under 13% occur once, and the top ten carry roughly 6%. This CDR3 is 15 amino acids long. Germline CDR1 SGHRS, CDR2 YFSETQ. Trimming took 0 bases from V and 0 from J, leaving 9 bases between them. The table lists this clonotype with a few counts. Sequenced here: PBMCs from the stem cell graft donor, sampled from the stem cell graft. V gene TRBV5-1 combines with J gene TRBJ2-5, with D hard to call. The TCR comes from a human donor who donated a stem cell graft to a child with acute myeloid leukemia. CDR3 bases: TGCGCCAGCAGCTTGGGGCCCGGGTACCAAGAGACCCAGTACTTC. Encoded protein: CASSLGPGYQETQYF.